Below, one T cell receptor (beta chain) is given with its context. The target antigen is unknown. Germline assignment: CDR1 WNHNN and CDR2 SYGVQD (reference sequence). The junction had 6 bases not matched to a gene; V was cut back by 4 bases and J by 7 bases. CDR3 size: 14 residues. These data belong to a study of siplizumab effects on memory and regulatory T cells. Points from the study as a whole: Memory T cells appeared less diverse than naive cells, which seemed to contribute substantially to alloresponse. Mapping to unstimulated subsets was achieved for only a minor fraction of alloreactive clones. Tregs proliferating in siplizumab cultures lacked confirmation of their suppressive function.

Every sample had approximately 10^5 of its TCR templates assayed. Generated by immunoSEQ multiplex PCR, the TCRdb table keeps only in-frame clones and is missing some. The repertoire holds over 95,000 clones, with roughly 95% as singletons. The sequence was obtained from a human donor in good health. This chain links TRBV10-1 with TRBJ2-4, with TRBD1 matching 8 bases. Sequencing was done on a sample of non-Treg CD4+ T cells sorted from blood. CDR3 protein: CASSGQGAVNIQYF. In DNA, the CDR3 is TGCGCCAGCAGTGGTCAGGGGGCTGTGAACATTCAGTACTTC.